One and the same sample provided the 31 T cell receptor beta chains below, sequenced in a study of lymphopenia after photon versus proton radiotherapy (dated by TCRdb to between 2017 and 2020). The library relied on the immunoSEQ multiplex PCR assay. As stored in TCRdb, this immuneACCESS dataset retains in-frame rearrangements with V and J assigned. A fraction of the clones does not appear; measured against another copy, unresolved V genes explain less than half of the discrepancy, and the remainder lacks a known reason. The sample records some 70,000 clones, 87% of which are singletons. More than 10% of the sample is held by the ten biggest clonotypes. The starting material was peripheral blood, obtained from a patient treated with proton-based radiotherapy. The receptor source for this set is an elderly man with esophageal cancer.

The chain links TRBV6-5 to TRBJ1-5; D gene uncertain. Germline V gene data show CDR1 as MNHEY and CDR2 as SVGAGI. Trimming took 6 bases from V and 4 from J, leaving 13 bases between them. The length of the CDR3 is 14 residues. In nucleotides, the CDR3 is TGTGCCAGCAGCCGTGGCATGAGAAATCAGCCCCAGCATTTT. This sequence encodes CASSRGMRNQPQHF.

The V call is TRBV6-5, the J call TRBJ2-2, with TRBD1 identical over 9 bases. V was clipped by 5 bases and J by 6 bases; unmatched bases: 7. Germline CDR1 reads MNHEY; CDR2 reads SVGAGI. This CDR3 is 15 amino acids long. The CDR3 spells CASSPGTGFPGELFF. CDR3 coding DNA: TGTGCCAGCAGTCCCGGGACAGGGTTCCCCGGGGAGCTGTTTTTT.

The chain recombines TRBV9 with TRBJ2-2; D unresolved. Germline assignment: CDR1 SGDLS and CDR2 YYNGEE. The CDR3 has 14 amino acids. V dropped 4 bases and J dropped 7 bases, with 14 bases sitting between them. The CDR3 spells CASSKNGEIGELFF. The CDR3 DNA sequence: TGTGCCAGCAGCAAAAACGGAGAAATCGGGGAGCTGTTTTTT.

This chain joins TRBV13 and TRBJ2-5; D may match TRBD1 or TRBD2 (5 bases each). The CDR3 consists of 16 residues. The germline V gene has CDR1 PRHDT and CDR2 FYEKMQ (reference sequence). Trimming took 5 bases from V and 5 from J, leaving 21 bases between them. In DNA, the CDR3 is TGTGCCAGCAGCAACACCGGACTCCTGGGGGAGGAGACCCAGTACTTC. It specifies CASSNTGLLGEETQYF. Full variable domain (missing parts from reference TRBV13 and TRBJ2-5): AAGVIQSPRHLIKEKRETATLKCYPIPRHDTVYWYQQGPGQDPQFLISFYEKMQSDKGSIPDRFSAQQFSDYHSELNMSSLELGDSALYFCASSNTGLLGEETQYFGPGTRLLVL.

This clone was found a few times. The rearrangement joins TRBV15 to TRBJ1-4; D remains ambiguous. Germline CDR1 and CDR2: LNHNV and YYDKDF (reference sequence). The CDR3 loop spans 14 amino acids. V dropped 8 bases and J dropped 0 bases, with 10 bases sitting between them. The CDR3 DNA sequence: TGTGCCACCGCCCCCGGGGCAACTAATGAAAAACTGTTTTTT. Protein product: CATAPGATNEKLFF.

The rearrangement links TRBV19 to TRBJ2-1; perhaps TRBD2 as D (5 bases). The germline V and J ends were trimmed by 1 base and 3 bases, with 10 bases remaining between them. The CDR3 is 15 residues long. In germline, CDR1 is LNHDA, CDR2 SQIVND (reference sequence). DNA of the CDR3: TGTGCCAGTAGTATAGTCGGGAAACTCTACAATGAGCAGTTCTTC. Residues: CASSIVGKLYNEQFF.

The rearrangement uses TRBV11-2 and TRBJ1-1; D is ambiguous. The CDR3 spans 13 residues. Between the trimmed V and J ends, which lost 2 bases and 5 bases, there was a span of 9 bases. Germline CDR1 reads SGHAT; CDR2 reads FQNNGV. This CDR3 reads CASSLNSGTEAFF. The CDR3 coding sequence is TGTGCCAGCAGCTTAAATTCGGGGACTGAAGCTTTCTTT.

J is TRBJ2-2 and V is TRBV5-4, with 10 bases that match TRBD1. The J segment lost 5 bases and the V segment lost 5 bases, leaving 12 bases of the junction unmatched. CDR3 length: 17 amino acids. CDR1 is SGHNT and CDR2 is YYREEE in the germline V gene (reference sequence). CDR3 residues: CASRTGTGVGYTGELFF. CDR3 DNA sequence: TGTGCCAGCAGGACCGGGACAGGGGTGGGGTATACCGGGGAGCTGTTTTTT.

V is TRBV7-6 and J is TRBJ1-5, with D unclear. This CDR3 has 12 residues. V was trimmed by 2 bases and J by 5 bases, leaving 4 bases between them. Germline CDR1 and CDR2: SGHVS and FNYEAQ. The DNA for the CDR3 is TGTGCCAGCAGCTTACAGGATCAGCCCCAGCATTTT. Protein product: CASSLQDQPQHF. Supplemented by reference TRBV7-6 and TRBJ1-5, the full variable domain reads GAGVSQSPRYKVTKRGQDVALRCDPISGHVSLYWYRQALGQGPEFLTYFNYEAQQDKSGLPNDRFSAERPEGSISTLTIQRTEQRDSAMYRCASSLQDQPQHFGDGTRLSIL.

The CDR3: CASRRTGITYEQYF. The DNA for the CDR3 is TGTGCCAGCAGGAGGACAGGGATTACCTACGAGCAGTACTTC. V is TRBV6-6 and J is TRBJ2-7; the match to TRBD1 covers 8 bases. This CDR3 has 14 amino acids. V trimming: 6 bases; J trimming: 2 bases; junction bases outside the gene matches: 6. CDR1 is MNHNY, CDR2 SVGAGI, per germline (reference sequence).

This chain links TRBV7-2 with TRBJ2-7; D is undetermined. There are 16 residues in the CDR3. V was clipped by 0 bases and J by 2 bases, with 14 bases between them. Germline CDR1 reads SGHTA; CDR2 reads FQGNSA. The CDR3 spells CASSLAPWRETYEQYF. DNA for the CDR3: TGTGCCAGCAGCTTAGCTCCCTGGCGAGAGACCTACGAGCAGTACTTC.

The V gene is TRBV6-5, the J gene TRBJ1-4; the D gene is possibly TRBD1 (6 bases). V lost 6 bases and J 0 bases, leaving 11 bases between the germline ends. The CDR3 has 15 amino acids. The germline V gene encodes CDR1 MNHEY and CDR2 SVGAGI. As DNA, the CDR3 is TGTGCCAGCAGGCACAGGGCTGCAACTAATGAAAAACTGTTTTTT. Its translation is CASRHRAATNEKLFF.

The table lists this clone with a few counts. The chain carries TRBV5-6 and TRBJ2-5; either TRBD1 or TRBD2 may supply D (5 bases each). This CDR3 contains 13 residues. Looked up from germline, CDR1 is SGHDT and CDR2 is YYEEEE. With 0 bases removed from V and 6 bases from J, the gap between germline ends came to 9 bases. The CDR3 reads CASSLGEGKTQYF. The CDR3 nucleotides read TGTGCCAGCAGCTTGGGTGAGGGGAAGACCCAGTACTTC.

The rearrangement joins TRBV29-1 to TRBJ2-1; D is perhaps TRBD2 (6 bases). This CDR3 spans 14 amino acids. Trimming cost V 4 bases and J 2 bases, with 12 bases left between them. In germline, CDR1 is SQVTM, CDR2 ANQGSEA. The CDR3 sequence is CSVGRGQTYNEQFF. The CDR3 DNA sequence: TGCAGCGTTGGGCGGGGCCAAACCTACAATGAGCAGTTCTTC.

The CDR3 is CASSHRETTNYYNEQFF. As DNA, the CDR3 is TGTGCCAGCAGTCACCGGGAAACCACAAATTACTACAATGAGCAGTTCTTC. The chain links TRBV5-8 to TRBJ2-1; possibly TRBD2 for D (5 bases). Germline values: CDR1 SGHTS, CDR2 YDEGEE. This CDR3 spans 17 amino acids. With 5 bases removed from V and 3 bases from J, the gap between germline ends came to 21 bases.

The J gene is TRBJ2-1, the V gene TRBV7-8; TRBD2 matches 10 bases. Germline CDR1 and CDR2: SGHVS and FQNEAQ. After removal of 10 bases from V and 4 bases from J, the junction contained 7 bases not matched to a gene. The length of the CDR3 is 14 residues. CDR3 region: CAIRTSGNYNEQFF. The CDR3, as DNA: TGTGCCATCCGGACTAGCGGAAATTACAATGAGCAGTTCTTC.

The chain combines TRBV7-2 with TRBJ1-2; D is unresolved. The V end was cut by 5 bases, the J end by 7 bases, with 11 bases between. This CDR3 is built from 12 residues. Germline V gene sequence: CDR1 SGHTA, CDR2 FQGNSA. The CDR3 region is CASSKSGFGYTF. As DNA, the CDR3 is TGTGCCAGCAGCAAAAGTGGGTTTGGCTACACCTTC.

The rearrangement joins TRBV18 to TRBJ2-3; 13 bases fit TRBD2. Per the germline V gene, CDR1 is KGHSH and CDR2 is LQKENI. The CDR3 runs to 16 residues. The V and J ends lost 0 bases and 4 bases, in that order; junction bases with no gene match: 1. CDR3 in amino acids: CASSPPGLAGSDTQYF. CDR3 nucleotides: TGTGCCAGCTCACCACCGGGACTAGCGGGGTCAGATACGCAGTATTTT.

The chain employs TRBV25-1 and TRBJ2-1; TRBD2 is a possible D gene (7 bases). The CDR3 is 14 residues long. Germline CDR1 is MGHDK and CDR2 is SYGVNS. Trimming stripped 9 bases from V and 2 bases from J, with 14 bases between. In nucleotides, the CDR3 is TGTGCCAGTCCGGGGGGCGGGACCTACAATGAGCAGTTCTTC. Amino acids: CASPGGGTYNEQFF.

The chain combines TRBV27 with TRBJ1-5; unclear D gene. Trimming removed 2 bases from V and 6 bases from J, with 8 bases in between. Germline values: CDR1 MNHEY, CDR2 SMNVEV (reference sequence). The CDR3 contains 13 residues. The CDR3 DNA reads TGTGCCAGCAGTTTAAAAGGGTTTCAGCCCCAGCATTTT. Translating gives CASSLKGFQPQHF.

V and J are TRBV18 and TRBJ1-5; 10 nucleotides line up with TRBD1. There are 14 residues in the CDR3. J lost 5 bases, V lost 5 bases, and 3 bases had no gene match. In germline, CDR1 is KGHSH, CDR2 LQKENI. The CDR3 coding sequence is TGTGCCAGCTCAATAGGGACAGGGGATCAGCCCCAGCATTTT. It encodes CASSIGTGDQPQHF.

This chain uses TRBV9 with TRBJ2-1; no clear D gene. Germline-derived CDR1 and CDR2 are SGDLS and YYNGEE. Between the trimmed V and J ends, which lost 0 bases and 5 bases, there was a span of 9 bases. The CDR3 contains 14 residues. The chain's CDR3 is CASSVAIQDNEQFF. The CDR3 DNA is TGTGCCAGCAGCGTAGCTATCCAGGACAATGAGCAGTTCTTC.

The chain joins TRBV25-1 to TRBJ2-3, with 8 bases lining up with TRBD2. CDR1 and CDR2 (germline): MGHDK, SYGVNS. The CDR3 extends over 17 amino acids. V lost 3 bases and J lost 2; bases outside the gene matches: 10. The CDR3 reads CASSDPTRGDPTDTQYF. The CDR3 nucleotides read TGTGCCAGCAGTGACCCAACGCGGGGGGACCCCACAGATACGCAGTATTTT.

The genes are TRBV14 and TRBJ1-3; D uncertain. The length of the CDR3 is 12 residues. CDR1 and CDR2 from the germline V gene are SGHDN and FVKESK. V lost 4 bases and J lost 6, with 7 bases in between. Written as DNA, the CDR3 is TGTGCCAGCAGCCTAACCCCAAACACCATATATTTT. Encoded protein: CASSLTPNTIYF.

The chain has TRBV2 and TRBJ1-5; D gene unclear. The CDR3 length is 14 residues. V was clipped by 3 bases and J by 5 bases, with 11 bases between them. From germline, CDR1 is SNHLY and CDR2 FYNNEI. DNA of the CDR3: TGTGCCAGCAGTGACCCCGACCCCTATCAGCCCCAGCATTTT. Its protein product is CASSDPDPYQPQHF.

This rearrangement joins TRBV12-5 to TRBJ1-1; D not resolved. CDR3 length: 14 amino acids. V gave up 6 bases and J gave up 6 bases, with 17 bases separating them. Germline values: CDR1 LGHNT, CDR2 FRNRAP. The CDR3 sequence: CASGFGQKYPEAFF. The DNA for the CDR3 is TGTGCTAGTGGATTCGGGCAGAAGTACCCTGAAGCTTTCTTT.

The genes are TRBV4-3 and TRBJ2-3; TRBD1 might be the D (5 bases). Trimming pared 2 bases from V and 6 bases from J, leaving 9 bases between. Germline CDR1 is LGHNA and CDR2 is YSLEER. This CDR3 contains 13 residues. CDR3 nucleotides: TGCGCCAGCAGCCAACAAAGACAGGATACGCAGTATTTT. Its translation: CASSQQRQDTQYF.

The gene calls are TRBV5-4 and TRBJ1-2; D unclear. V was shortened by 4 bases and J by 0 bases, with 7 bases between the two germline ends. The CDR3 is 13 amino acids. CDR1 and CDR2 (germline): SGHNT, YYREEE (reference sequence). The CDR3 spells CASSLDANYGYTF. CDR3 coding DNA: TGTGCCAGCAGCCTGGACGCTAACTATGGCTACACCTTC.

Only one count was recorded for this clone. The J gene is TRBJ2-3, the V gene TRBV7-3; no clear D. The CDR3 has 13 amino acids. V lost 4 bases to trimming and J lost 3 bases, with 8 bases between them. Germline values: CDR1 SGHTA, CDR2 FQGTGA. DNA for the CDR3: TGTGCCAGCAGCTCACGAGGAACAGATACGCAGTATTTT. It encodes CASSSRGTDTQYF.

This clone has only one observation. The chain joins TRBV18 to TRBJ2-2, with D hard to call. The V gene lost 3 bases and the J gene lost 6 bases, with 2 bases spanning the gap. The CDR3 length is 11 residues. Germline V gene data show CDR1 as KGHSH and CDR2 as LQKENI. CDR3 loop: CASSPPGELFF. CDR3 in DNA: TGTGCCAGCTCACCCCCCGGGGAGCTGTTTTTT. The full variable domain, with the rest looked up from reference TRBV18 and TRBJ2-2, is NAGVMQNPRHLVRRRGQEARLRCSPMKGHSHVYWYRQLPEEGLKFMVYLQKENIIDESGMPKERFSAEFPKEGPSILRIQQVVRGDSAAYFCASSPPGELFFGEGSRLTVL.

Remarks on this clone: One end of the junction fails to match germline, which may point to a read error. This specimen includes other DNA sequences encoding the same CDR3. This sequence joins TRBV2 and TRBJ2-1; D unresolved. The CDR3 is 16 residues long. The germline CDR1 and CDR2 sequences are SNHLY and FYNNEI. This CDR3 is CASSQSPSRIRDEQFF. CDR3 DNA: TGCGCCAGCAGTCAAAGCCCTAGTCGAATTAGAGATGAGCAGTTCTTC.